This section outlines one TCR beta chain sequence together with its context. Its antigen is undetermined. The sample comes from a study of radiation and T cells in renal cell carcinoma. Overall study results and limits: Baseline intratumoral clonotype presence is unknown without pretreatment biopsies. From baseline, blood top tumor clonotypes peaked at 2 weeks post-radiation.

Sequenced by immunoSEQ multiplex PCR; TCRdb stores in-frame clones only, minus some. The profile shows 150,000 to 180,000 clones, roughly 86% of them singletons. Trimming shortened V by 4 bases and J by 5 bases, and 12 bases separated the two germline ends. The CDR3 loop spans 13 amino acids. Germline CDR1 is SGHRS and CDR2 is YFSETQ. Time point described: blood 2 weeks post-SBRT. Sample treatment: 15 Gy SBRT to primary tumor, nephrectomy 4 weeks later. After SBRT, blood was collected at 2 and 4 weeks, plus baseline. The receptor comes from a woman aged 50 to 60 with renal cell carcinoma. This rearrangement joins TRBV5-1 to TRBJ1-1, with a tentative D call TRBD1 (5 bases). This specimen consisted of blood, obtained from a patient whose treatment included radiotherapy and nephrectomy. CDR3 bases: TGCGCCAGCAGCATTTCGGGGGAGACTGAAGCTTTCTTT. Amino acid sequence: CASSISGETEAFF.